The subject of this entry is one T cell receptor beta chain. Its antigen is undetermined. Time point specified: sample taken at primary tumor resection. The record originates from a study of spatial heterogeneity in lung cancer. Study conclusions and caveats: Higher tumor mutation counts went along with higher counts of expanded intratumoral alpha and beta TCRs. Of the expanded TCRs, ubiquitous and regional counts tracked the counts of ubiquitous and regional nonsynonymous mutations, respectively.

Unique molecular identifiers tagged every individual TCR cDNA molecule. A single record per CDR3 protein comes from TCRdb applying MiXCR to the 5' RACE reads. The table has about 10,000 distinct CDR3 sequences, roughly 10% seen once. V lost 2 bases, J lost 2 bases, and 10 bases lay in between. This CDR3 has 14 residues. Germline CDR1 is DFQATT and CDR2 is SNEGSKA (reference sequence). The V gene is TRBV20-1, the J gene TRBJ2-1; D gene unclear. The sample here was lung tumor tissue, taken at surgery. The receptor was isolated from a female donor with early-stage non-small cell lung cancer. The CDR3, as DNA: TGCAGTGCTAGATACTTGGGGACCTACAATGAGCAGTTCTTC. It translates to CSARYLGTYNEQFF.